This paragraph covers one TCR beta chain sequence. Its target is unknown. PCR amplification relied on 60 Vbeta primers (plus 13 Jbeta primers). Repertoires were generated with immunoSEQ multiplex PCR, while TCRdb's copy carries only in-frame clones and drops some. Of under 300,000 clones in the sample, roughly four fifths were seen once. This entry belongs to a study of cytomegalovirus exposure and HLA in healthy donors. Trimming stripped 2 bases from V and 3 bases from J, with 12 bases between. Per the germline V gene, CDR1 is MNHNS and CDR2 is SASEGT. This CDR3 has 15 residues. Notes on the study in general: Analyses of presence and absence presupposed an approximately uniform sequencing depth across donors. Common viral pathogens seemed, in a later analysis, to connect with several of the most significant clusters. In a later analysis, a missense DCLRE1C variant was linked to TCR beta V- and J-gene trimming. The authors excluded some V segments, including TRBV6-2 and TRBV6-3, as indistinguishable.

This TCR was sampled from an older woman in good health and CMV-seropositive. V and J are TRBV6-1 and TRBJ2-3; D is unresolved. Sequenced sample: PBMCs. The CDR3 protein is CASSESGFPTDTQYF. In nucleotides, the CDR3 is TGTGCCAGCAGTGAATCCGGGTTCCCTACAGATACGCAGTATTTT.